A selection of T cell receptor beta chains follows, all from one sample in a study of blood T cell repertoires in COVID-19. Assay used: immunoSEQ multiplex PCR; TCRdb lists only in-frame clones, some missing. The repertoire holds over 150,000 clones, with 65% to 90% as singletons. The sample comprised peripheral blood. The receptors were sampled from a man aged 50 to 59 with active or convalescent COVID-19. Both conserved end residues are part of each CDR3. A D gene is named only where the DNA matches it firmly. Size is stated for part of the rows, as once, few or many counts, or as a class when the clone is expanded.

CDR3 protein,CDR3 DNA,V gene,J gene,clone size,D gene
CASSQVPSANTGELFF,TGCGCCAGCAGCCAAGTTCCTAGCGCGAACACCGGGGAGCTGTTTTTT,TRBV4-3,TRBJ2-2,NA,NA
CASSPGGKEGGELFF,TGTGCCAGCAGCCCTGGAGGGAAAGAAGGCGGGGAGCTGTTTTTT,TRBV9,TRBJ2-2,NA,NA
CASRFAGVDYGYTF,TGTGCCAGCAGATTTGCAGGGGTGGACTATGGCTACACCTTC,TRBV5-6,TRBJ1-2,NA,NA
CASSNQGYYGYTF,TGTGCCAGCAGTAACCAGGGGTACTATGGCTACACCTTC,TRBV6-5,TRBJ1-2,NA,NA
CASSSTSGSRVETQYF,TGTGCCAGCAGTTCGACTAGCGGGAGCCGGGTAGAGACCCAGTACTTC,TRBV2,TRBJ2-5,NA,TRBD2
CASTEGTPRSYEQYF,TGTGCCAGCACCGAGGGGACACCGCGCTCCTACGAGCAGTACTTC,TRBV2,TRBJ2-7,NA,NA
CASSSSGLGIEQFF,TGCGCCAGCAGCTCCTCGGGGTTGGGTATTGAGCAGTTCTTC,TRBV4-3,TRBJ2-1,NA,NA
CASSSVQGLSYGYTF,TGTGCCAGCAGCTCAGTCCAGGGGCTAAGCTATGGCTACACCTTC,TRBV4-2,TRBJ1-2,NA,NA
CASSAEQGPNEKLFF,TGTGCCAGCAGCGCAGAACAGGGTCCTAATGAAAAACTGTTTTTT,TRBV9,TRBJ1-4,NA,NA
CASSLDRSYEQYF,TGTGCCAGCAGTTTAGACAGATCCTACGAGCAGTACTTC,TRBV12-3/TRBV12-4,TRBJ2-7,NA,NA
CASSGQEAFF,TGTGCCAGCAGCGGCCAAGAAGCTTTCTTT,TRBV7-9,TRBJ1-1,NA,NA
CASSSRGQKVEQYF,TGTGCCAGCAGTTCGCGGGGACAGAAGGTGGAGCAGTACTTC,TRBV27,TRBJ2-7,NA,NA
CASSDGWGGSPDTQYF,TGTGCCAGCAGTGACGGCTGGGGCGGGAGCCCAGATACGCAGTATTTT,TRBV6-4,TRBJ2-3,NA,TRBD2
CASSSGQTRSYNSPLHF,TGTGCCAGCAGCTCGGGACAGACACGCTCCTATAATTCACCCCTCCACTTT,TRBV5-6,TRBJ1-6,NA,TRBD1
CASSLSTGREQYF,TGTGCCAGCAGTTTATCTACGGGAAGGGAGCAGTACTTC,TRBV28,TRBJ2-7,NA,NA
CASSLAGAGNTEAFF,TGTGCCAGCAGTTTGGCAGGGGCAGGGAACACTGAAGCTTTCTTT,TRBV28,TRBJ1-1,NA,NA
CASSPSGGSTEAFF,TGTGCCAGCAGTCCATCCGGTGGGAGCACTGAAGCTTTCTTT,TRBV28,TRBJ1-1,NA,NA
CASSVGTEAFF,TGTGCCAGCAGCGTCGGTACTGAAGCTTTCTTT,TRBV5-6,TRBJ1-1,NA,NA
CASSLSGTGYEQFF,TGCGCCAGCAGCTTGAGTGGGACAGGGTATGAGCAGTTCTTC,TRBV5-1,TRBJ2-1,few,TRBD1
CASSPAQNEGYGYTF,TGCGCCAGCAGCCCGGCCCAGAATGAGGGCTATGGCTACACCTTC,TRBV4-1,TRBJ1-2,NA,NA
CANSGEGGVTTDTQYF,TGTGCCAACAGCGGGGAGGGGGGAGTTACCACAGATACGCAGTATTTT,TRBV3-1/TRBV3-2,TRBJ2-3,NA,NA
CASSQDRGGRPPYEQYF,TGCGCCAGCAGCCAAGACCGCGGAGGGCGACCCCCCTACGAGCAGTACTTC,TRBV4-1,TRBJ2-7,NA,NA
CATSREGYEQYF,TGTGCCACCAGCAGGGAGGGCTACGAGCAGTACTTC,TRBV15,TRBJ2-7,NA,NA
CASKANIRGEQYF,TGTGCCAGCAAGGCGAATATCAGGGGTGAGCAGTACTTC,TRBV7-2,TRBJ2-7,once,NA
CASSPSGRATGELFF,TGTGCCAGCAGTCCTAGCGGGAGGGCCACCGGGGAGCTGTTTTTT,TRBV25-1,TRBJ2-2,NA,TRBD2
CASSQLQGSSEAFF,TGTGCCAGCAGCCAACTACAGGGTAGTTCTGAAGCTTTCTTT,TRBV3-1/TRBV3-2,TRBJ1-1,NA,NA
CASSRSGVGHGYTF,TGTGCCAGCAGCAGATCAGGGGTCGGCCATGGCTACACCTTC,TRBV11-1,TRBJ1-2,once,NA
CAWSPLADTGELFF,TGTGCCTGGAGTCCCCTAGCGGACACCGGGGAGCTGTTTTTT,TRBV30,TRBJ2-2,few,TRBD2
CASSLYPTRDNSNQPQHF,TGTGCCAGCAGTTTATATCCCACACGGGACAATAGCAATCAGCCCCAGCATTTT,TRBV27,TRBJ1-5,NA,NA
CASSFGGNYGYTF,TGTGCCAGCAGTTTTGGGGGGAACTATGGCTACACCTTC,TRBV28,TRBJ1-2,NA,NA
CASSSNPRQGHEKLFF,TGTGCCAGCAGCTCGAACCCAAGGCAGGGCCATGAAAAACTGTTTTTT,TRBV5-6,TRBJ1-4,NA,NA
CASLAGTTDTQYF,TGTGCCAGCCTAGCGGGGACAACAGATACGCAGTATTTT,TRBV28,TRBJ2-3,NA,TRBD2
CASSLSSNTGELFF,TGTGCCAGCAGCTTGTCCTCGAACACCGGGGAGCTGTTTTTT,TRBV5-5,TRBJ2-2,NA,NA
CASSLTGQGVYGGYTF,TGTGCCAGCAGCCTAACGGGACAGGGTGTTTACGGTGGCTACACCTTC,TRBV5-4,TRBJ1-2,NA,TRBD1
CAWGPFNQPQHF,TGTGCCTGGGGACCCTTCAATCAGCCCCAGCATTTT,TRBV30,TRBJ1-5,once,NA
CASRAAGAGDTEAFF,TGTGCCAGCAGGGCCGCGGGGGCCGGGGACACTGAAGCTTTCTTT,TRBV2,TRBJ1-1,few,NA
CSTSGRAFDTQYF,TGCAGCACAAGCGGGAGGGCCTTCGATACGCAGTATTTT,TRBV29-1,TRBJ2-3,NA,TRBD2
CASSLPQNPGQTRPGYTF,TGTGCCAGCAGTTTACCCCAGAACCCGGGACAGACCCGTCCTGGCTACACCTTC,TRBV28,TRBJ1-2,NA,TRBD1
CASSLDGLAGSQNEQFF,TGTGCCAGCAGCTTAGATGGTCTAGCGGGGAGTCAGAATGAGCAGTTCTTC,TRBV11-2,TRBJ2-1,NA,TRBD2
CASSRDKNQPQHF,TGTGCCAGCAGTCGGGACAAAAATCAGCCCCAGCATTTT,TRBV7-9,TRBJ1-5,few,NA
CASGGRDTEAFF,TGTGCCAGCGGAGGTAGGGACACTGAAGCTTTCTTT,TRBV28,TRBJ1-1,NA,NA
CASSYSIEGSGTEAFF,TGTGCCAGCAGTTACTCTATTGAGGGTTCGGGAACTGAAGCTTTCTTT,TRBV6-5,TRBJ1-1,NA,NA